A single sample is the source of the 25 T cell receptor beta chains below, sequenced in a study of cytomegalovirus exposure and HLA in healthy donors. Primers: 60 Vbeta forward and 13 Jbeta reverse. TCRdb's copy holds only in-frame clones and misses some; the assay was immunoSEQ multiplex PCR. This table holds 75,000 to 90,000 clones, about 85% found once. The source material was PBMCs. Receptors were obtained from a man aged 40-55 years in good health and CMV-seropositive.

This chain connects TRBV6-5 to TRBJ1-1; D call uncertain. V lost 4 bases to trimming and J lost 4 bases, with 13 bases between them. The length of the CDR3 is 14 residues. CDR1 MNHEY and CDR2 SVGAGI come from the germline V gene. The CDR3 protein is CASSFRSRGTEAFF. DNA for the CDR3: TGTGCCAGCAGTTTCCGGTCTCGTGGCACTGAAGCTTTCTTT.

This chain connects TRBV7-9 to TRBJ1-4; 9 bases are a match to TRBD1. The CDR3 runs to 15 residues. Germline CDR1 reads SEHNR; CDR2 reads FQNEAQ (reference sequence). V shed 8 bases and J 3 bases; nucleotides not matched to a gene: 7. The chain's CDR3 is CASGGQGNPNEKLFF. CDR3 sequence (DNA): TGTGCCAGCGGAGGACAGGGGAATCCTAATGAAAAACTGTTTTTT.

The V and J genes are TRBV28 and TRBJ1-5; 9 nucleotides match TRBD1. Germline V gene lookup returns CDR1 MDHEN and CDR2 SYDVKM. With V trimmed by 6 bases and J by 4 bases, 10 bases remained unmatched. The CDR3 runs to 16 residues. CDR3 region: CASSLPNRGPNQPQHF. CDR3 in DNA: TGTGCCAGCAGCCTTCCCAACAGGGGGCCTAATCAGCCCCAGCATTTT.

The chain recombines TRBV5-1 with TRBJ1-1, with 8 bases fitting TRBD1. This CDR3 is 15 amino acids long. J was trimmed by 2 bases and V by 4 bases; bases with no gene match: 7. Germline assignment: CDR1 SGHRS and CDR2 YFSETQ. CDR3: CASSLLGQGNTEAFF. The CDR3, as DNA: TGCGCCAGCAGCCTCCTCGGACAGGGAAACACTGAAGCTTTCTTT.

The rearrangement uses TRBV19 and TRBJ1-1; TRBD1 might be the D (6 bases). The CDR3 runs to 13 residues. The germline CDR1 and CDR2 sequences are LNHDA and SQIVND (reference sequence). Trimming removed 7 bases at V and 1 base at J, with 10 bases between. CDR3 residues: CASKQDRNTEAFF. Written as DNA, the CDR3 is TGTGCCAGTAAGCAGGACAGGAACACTGAAGCTTTCTTT.

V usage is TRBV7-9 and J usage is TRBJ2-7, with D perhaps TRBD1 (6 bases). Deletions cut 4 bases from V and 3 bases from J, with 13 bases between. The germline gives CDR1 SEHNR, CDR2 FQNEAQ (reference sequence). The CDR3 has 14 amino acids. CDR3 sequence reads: CASSYSGTNYEQYF. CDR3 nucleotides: TGTGCCAGCAGCTACTCCGGGACAAACTACGAGCAGTACTTC.

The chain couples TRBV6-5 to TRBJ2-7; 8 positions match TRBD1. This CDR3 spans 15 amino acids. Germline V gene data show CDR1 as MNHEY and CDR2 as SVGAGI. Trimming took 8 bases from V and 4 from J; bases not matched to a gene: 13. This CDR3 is CASARDRKPIYEQYF. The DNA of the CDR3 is TGTGCCAGCGCCCGGGACAGGAAGCCGATTTACGAGCAGTACTTC.

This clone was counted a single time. In nucleotides, the CDR3 is TGTGCCAGCAGCCCTTTCGAGCGGGGGGGCGGCAATGAGCAGTTCTTC. Its protein is CASSPFERGGGNEQFF. The chain uses TRBV7-3 and TRBJ2-1; 10 bases are shared with TRBD2. In germline, CDR1 is SGHTA, CDR2 FQGTGA. V lost 5 bases, J lost 6 bases, and 10 bases stayed unmatched. This CDR3 contains 16 residues.

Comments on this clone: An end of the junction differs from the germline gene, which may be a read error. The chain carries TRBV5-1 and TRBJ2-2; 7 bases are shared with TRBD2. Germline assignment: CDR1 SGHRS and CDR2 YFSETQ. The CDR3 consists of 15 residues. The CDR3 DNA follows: TGCGCCAGCAGGCAATCCGGGACTAACAGCGGGGAGCTGTTTTTT. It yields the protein CASRQSGTNSGELFF.

The CDR3 spells CASSSDRATLYYGYTF. CDR3 in DNA: TGTGCCAGCAGCTCGGACAGGGCCACACTATATTATGGCTACACCTTC. The chain recombines TRBV5-4 with TRBJ1-2; 8 bases fit TRBD1. V trimming: 3 bases; J trimming: 5 bases; junction bases outside the gene matches: 12. The CDR3 loop spans 16 amino acids. Germline V CDR1 and CDR2: SGHNT, YYREEE (reference sequence).

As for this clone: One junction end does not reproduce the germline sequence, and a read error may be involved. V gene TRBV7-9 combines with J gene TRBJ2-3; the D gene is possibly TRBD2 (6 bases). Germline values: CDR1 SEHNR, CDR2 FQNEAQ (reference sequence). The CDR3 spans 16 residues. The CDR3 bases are TGTTCCAGCAGCTTAGGGCAGGGAGGATCCACAGATACGCAGTATTTT. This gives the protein CSSSLGQGGSTDTQYF.

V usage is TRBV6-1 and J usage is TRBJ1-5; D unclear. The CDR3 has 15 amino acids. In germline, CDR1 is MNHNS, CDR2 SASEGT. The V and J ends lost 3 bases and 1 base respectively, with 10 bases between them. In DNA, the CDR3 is TGTGCCAGCAGTGAGATAACGGGAAGCAATCAGCCCCAGCATTTT. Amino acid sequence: CASSEITGSNQPQHF.

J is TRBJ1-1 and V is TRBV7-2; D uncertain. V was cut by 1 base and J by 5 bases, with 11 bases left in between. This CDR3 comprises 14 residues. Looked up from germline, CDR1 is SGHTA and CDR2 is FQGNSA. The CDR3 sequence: CASSLVEGWTEAFF. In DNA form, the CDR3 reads TGTGCCAGCAGCTTAGTCGAGGGTTGGACTGAAGCTTTCTTT.

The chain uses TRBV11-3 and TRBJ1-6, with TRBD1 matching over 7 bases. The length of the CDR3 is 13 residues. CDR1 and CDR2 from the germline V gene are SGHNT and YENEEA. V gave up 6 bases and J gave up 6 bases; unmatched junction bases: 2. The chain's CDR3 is CASSRQGNSPLHF. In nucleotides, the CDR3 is TGTGCCAGCAGTCGACAGGGTAATTCACCCCTCCACTTT.

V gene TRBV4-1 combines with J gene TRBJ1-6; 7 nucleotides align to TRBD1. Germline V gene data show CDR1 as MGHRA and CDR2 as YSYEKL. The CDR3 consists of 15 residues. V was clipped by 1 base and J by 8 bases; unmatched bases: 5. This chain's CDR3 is CASSQVRQGDSPLHF. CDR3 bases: TGCGCCAGCAGCCAAGTCCGGCAGGGGGATTCACCCCTCCACTTT.

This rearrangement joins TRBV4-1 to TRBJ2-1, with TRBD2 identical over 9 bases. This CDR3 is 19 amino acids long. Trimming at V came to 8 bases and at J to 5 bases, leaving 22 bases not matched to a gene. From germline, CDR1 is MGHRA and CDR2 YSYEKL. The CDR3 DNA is TGCGCCAGCGCCCCTCTCCAGGCCGTGACTAGCGGCCCGGACAATGAGCAGTTCTTC. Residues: CASAPLQAVTSGPDNEQFF.

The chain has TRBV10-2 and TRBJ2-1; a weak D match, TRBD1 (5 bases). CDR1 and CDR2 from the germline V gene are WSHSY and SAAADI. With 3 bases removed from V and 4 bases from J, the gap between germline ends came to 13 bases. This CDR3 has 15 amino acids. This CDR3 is CASSEPRTPYNEQFF. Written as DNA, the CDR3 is TGCGCCAGCAGTGAACCTCGGACACCTTACAATGAGCAGTTCTTC.

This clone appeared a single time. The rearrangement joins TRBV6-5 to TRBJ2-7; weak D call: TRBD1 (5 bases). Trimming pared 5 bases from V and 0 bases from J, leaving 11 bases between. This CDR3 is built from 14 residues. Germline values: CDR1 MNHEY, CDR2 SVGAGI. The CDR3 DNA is TGTGCCAGCAGTCAAAACAGGTTCTCCTACGAGCAGTACTTC. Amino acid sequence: CASSQNRFSYEQYF.

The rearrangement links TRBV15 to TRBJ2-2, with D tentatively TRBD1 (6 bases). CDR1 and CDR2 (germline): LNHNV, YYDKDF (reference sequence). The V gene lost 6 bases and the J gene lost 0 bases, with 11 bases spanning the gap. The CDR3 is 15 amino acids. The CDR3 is CATSGGYANTGELFF. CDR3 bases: TGTGCCACCAGTGGGGGCTACGCGAACACCGGGGAGCTGTTTTTT.

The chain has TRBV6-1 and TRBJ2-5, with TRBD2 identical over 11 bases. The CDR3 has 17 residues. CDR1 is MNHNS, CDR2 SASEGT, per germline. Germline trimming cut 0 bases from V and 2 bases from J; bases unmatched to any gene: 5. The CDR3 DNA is TGTGCCAGCAGTGAAGCCTCTAGCGGGGGGAAACAAGAGACCCAGTACTTC. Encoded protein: CASSEASSGGKQETQYF.

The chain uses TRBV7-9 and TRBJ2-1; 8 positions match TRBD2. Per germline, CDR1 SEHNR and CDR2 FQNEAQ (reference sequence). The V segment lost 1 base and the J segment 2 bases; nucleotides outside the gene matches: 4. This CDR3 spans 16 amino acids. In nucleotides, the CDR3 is TGTGCCAGCAGCTTAGACGGACTAGCCGCCTACAATGAGCAGTTCTTC. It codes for CASSLDGLAAYNEQFF.

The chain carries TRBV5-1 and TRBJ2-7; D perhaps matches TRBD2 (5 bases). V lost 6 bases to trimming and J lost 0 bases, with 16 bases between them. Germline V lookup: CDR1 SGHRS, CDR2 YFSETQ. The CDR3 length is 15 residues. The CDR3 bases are TGCGCCAGCAACTCGCTGCCGGGGAGCTCCTACGAGCAGTACTTC. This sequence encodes CASNSLPGSSYEQYF.

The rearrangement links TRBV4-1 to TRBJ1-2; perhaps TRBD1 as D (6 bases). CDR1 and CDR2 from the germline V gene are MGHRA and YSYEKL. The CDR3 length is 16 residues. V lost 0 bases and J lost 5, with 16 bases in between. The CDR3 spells CASSQDSAGERYGYTF. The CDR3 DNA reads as TGCGCCAGCAGCCAAGATTCCGCAGGGGAAAGATATGGCTACACCTTC.

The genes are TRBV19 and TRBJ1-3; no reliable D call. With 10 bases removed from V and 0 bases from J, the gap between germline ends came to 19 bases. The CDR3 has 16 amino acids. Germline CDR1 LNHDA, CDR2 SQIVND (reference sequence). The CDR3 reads CATDLGRPYSGNTIYF. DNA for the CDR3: TGTGCCACTGATTTGGGCAGACCCTACTCTGGAAACACCATATATTTT.

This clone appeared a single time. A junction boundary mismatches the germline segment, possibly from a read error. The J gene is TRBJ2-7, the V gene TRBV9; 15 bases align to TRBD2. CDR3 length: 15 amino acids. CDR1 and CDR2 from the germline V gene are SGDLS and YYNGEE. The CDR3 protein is CASGVGGLAGGEQYF. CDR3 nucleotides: TGTGCCAGCGGCGTAGGGGGACTAGCGGGAGGCGAGCAGTACTTC.